The clone carrying this TCR beta chain showed up just a few times. Its target is not known. The sample originates from a study of T cells after yellow fever vaccination. CDR1 and CDR2 from the germline V gene are LNHNV and YYDKDF (reference sequence). CDR3 length: 13 residues. The V gene lost 1 base and the J gene lost 8 bases, with 8 bases spanning the gap. TCRdb used MiXCR to reprocess the 5' RACE reads, holding one entry per CDR3 protein. The sample consists of some 500,000 distinct CDR3 sequences, approximately 13% of them appearing once. Study-level findings and limits: Most primary-vaccination clones reappeared after the booster (96% CD4, about 90% CD8). The presence of abundant clonotypes contaminating from the bulk population was possible in FACS-sorted repertoires. Of the clonotypes, a small share occurred in both CD4 and CD8 compartments.

The V gene is TRBV15, the J gene TRBJ2-2; D call uncertain. The clonotype comes from a man younger than 40 who received the YFV17D yellow fever vaccine. The source material was PBMCs, sampled on the day of the yellow fever booster vaccination. The CDR3: CATSRVKQGELFF. As DNA, the CDR3 is TGTGCCACCAGCAGAGTAAAACAGGGGGAGCTGTTTTTT.